The 8 T cell receptor beta chains listed next were all sequenced from one sample in a study of control samples from healthy donors and cancer patients. The assay was immunoSEQ multiplex PCR, and TCRdb's table has in-frame clones only and misses some. Of 77,000 or so clones listed, 91% are singletons. The specimen was blood. Every receptor here comes from a man aged 25-45 years in good health.

In this sample, this clone turned up once. J is TRBJ2-7 and V is TRBV6-2 or TRBV6-3; D may be TRBD1 or TRBD2 (5 bases each). Looked up from germline, CDR1 is MNHEY and CDR2 is SVGEGT. The V gene lost 2 bases and the J gene lost 4 bases, with 18 bases spanning the gap. This CDR3 spans 16 amino acids. CDR3 region: CASSYGGRDVGYEQYF. In DNA form, the CDR3 reads TGTGCCAGCAGTTACGGAGGCAGGGATGTGGGGTACGAGCAGTACTTC.

The V gene is TRBV28, the J gene TRBJ1-5; 7 bases line up with TRBD1. The CDR3 spans 12 residues. The junction had 4 bases not matched to a gene; V was cut back by 9 bases and J by 5 bases. Germline CDR1 and CDR2: MDHEN and SYDVKM. CDR3 DNA: TGTGCCAGTGGGACAGCCGATCAGCCCCAGCATTTT. As protein: CASGTADQPQHF.

V and J are TRBV7-9 and TRBJ2-3, with D possibly being TRBD2 (5 bases). Germline V gives CDR1 SEHNR, CDR2 FQNEAQ (reference sequence). This CDR3 region has 15 residues. Trimming stripped 7 bases from V and 4 bases from J, with 18 bases between. The CDR3 here is CASNQAGRAPDTQYF. For the CDR3, the DNA is TGTGCCAGCAATCAGGCGGGCAGAGCCCCAGATACGCAGTATTTT.

V usage is TRBV28 and J usage is TRBJ1-1; D not certain. The CDR3 consists of 13 residues. Germline lookup yields CDR1 MDHEN and CDR2 SYDVKM. Trimming pared 2 bases from V and 6 bases from J, leaving 10 bases between. CDR3 in DNA: TGTGCCAGCAGTTTAAATAGTGTGGCTGAAGCTTTCTTT. Translating it yields CASSLNSVAEAFF.

The rearrangement joins TRBV6-5 to TRBJ1-6, with D unclear. V lost 7 bases, J lost 0 bases, and 10 bases lay in between. Germline V lookup: CDR1 MNHEY, CDR2 SVGAGI. The CDR3 is made up of 15 amino acids. The CDR3, as DNA: TGTGCCAGCACCCTGGGCGGCTCCTATAATTCACCCCTCCACTTT. Protein: CASTLGGSYNSPLHF.

This clone appeared once. This chain connects TRBV13 to TRBJ1-1, with 12 bases matching TRBD1. This CDR3 contains 18 residues. From germline, CDR1 is PRHDT and CDR2 FYEKMQ (reference sequence). Losses at the gene ends were 4 bases for V and 7 bases for J; bases not matched to a gene: 16. CDR3 sequence (DNA): TGTGCCAGCAGCTCGGACGGGACAGGGGGCCGACGTGATTATGAAGCTTTCTTT. Translating it yields CASSSDGTGGRRDYEAFF.

The rearrangement uses TRBV30 and TRBJ1-4; the D gene is possibly TRBD1 (6 bases). V lost 4 bases to trimming and J lost 0 bases, with 9 bases between them. The CDR3 totals 14 residues. Germline CDR1 reads GTSNPN; CDR2 reads SVGIG (reference sequence). CDR3 in amino acids: CAWNRATTNEKLFF. The CDR3 bases are TGTGCCTGGAACAGGGCTACAACTAATGAAAAACTGTTTTTT.

V and J are TRBV4-2 and TRBJ2-1; TRBD1 is a possible D gene (5 bases). CDR1 and CDR2 from the germline V gene are LGHNA and YNFKEQ. The CDR3 covers 17 residues. Trimming stripped 1 base from V and 0 bases from J, with 13 bases between. This CDR3 is CASSQGQPRSSYNEQFF. In nucleotides, the CDR3 is TGTGCCAGCAGCCAAGGACAGCCCCGGAGCTCCTACAATGAGCAGTTCTTC.